The present T cell receptor beta chain was sequenced within a study of blood T cell repertoires in COVID-19 (TCRdb year 2020). The study in broad terms: The collaborator samples originated in the United States, Italy and Spain and spanned the acute and convalescent phases of COVID-19. The prospective study material was composed of cDNA or gDNA derived from T cells, B-cell-depleted T cells, or PBMCs. Deeply sampled blood TCRbeta repertoires from subjects exposed to, actively infected with, or recovered from COVID-19 were included in the dataset. A freely available public database, intended as a resource for researchers studying the immune response to SARS-CoV-2, is where the repertoires were released. Samples came from the ongoing ImmuneRACE study (first 160 participants) plus 1,254 subjects from 6 global collaborators. Nearly every sample came with metadata listing a de-identified subject ID, COVID-19 status, age in years and sex. Where available, HLA class I and class II types were obtained from metadata supplied by the sample provider rather than from assay-based typing. Study-level results and caveats: How much clinical and demographic metadata was included differed by source and by participant, and the metadata was provided uncurated.

The collaborating institutions used their own protocols to collect whole blood in K2EDTA tubes. For TCRbeta analysis, collaborators shipped samples in one of three forms: frozen whole blood, isolated PBMCs, or DNA extracted from either of those sample types. From the germline V gene, CDR1 is SGHRS and CDR2 is YFSETQ. The germline V end is reduced by 0 bases and the J end by 1 base; junction bases left unmatched: 4. Counted from cysteine to phenylalanine, this CDR3 has 16 amino acids. The sequence is cut down to CDR3 DNA, 48 bases in frame from base 1. This clone came up a few times. Its antigen has not been determined. No base quality values were provided; no much bigger clone lies one nucleotide off. TCRbeta CDR3 regions were amplified from genomic DNA by means of the immunoSEQ Assay, a bias-controlled multiplex PCR. From the authors' description of their analysis: Nucleated cell counts per sample were estimated from amplification of reference gene primers within the assay. To quantify the absolute abundance of each unique TCRbeta CDR3 rearrangement, sequence reads were collapsed and filtered. Productive Simpson clonality was computed per sample as the square root of Simpson's diversity index over productive rearrangements. Imported from immuneACCESS, the table was reduced by TCRdb to in-frame sequences with V and J called. These copies leave out some clones; in studies compared against another copy, an unresolved V gene accounts for under half, and the cause of the remainder is not known. That table furnishes V, J and clone size, whereas the DNA furnished D and trimming. The sample data list 130,000 or so clones, and 84% of these were observed just once. Of the sample, about 1.5% is held by the ten largest clones.

The source is a man in his sixties with acute or convalescent COVID-19. The sample was peripheral blood. The rearranged chain carries TRBV5-1 and TRBJ2-5, and 9 bases in between align with TRBD2. The CDR3 corresponds to CASSLGSGRPQETQYF. DNA sequence: TGCGCCAGCAGCTTGGGAAGCGGGAGGCCCCAAGAGACCCAGTACTTC.